This is a list of T cell receptor beta chains from one sample in a study of blood T cell repertoires in COVID-19. The data were produced by immunoSEQ multiplex PCR, yet TCRdb's version contains in-frame clones alone and is incomplete. The sample carries around 260,000 clones, approximately 92% recorded once. Sequencing used PBMCs or T cells enriched from blood (not recorded which). The source is a woman between 25 and 40 years old who had recovered from COVID-19. Both conserved end residues are part of each CDR3. A D gene is named only where the DNA matches it firmly. Clone size is shown for a subset of rows, as once, few, many or a class of expanded clone.

cdr3_nt	cdr3_aa	v_call	clone_size	j_call	d_call
TGTGCCAGCAGCTTGGGACAGGGGCTCTCCAATGAGCAGTTCTTC	CASSLGQGLSNEQFF	TRBV5-6	-	TRBJ2-1	TRBD1
TGTGCCATCAGTGACTCCCGACAGGGTGATGAAAAACTGTTTTTT	CAISDSRQGDEKLFF	TRBV10-3	-	TRBJ1-4	TRBD1
TGCGCCAGCAAAGGGGGATATAGCACAGATACGCAGTATTTT	CASKGGYSTDTQYF	TRBV10-2	-	TRBJ2-3	-
TGTGCCAGCACGGCATTGGCAGGGATCGATACGCAGTATTTT	CASTALAGIDTQYF	TRBV18	-	TRBJ2-3	-
TGTGCCAGCAGCTTTCTAGATATCGGGGAGCTGTTTTTT	CASSFLDIGELFF	TRBV11-3	-	TRBJ2-2	-
TGCACCAGCATCGACACAGGGAAACGTGGCTACACCTTC	CTSIDTGKRGYTF	TRBV1	-	TRBJ1-2	-
TGTGCCAGCAGACCGGACAGCTCCTACGAGCAGTACTTC	CASRPDSSYEQYF	TRBV28	-	TRBJ2-7	-
TGTGCCAGCAGCAACCAGGGGGCAGGGCCCCTTGAAGCTTTCTTT	CASSNQGAGPLEAFF	TRBV7-9	few	TRBJ1-1	TRBD1
TGTGCCAGCAGTGACTCATCCGGGACTAGCGGGAATCAGGGCACAGATACGCAGTATTTT	CASSDSSGTSGNQGTDTQYF	TRBV6-4	-	TRBJ2-3	TRBD2
TGTGCCAGCAGTTACTCAGGGGAAGACGGCTACACCTTC	CASSYSGEDGYTF	TRBV6-2/TRBV6-3	-	TRBJ1-2	-
TGTGCCAGCAGCTTAACAGGGATGAGAGGCTACACCTTC	CASSLTGMRGYTF	TRBV6-5	-	TRBJ1-2	-
TGTGCCAGCAGCTTAGCGCCCCGGGGGGACACTGAAGCTTTCTTT	CASSLAPRGDTEAFF	TRBV7-2	-	TRBJ1-1	-
TGTGCCAGCTCGGGACAGGGCACTGAAGCTTTCTTT	CASSGQGTEAFF	TRBV18	-	TRBJ1-1	TRBD1
TGTGCCAGCAGCTTAGCCGCACTACCGGCCTTCACAGATACGCAGTATTTT	CASSLAALPAFTDTQYF	TRBV7-2	-	TRBJ2-3	-
TGCGCCAGCAGTGACGGACTTAGCTCTGGGGCCAACGTCCTGACTTTC	CASSDGLSSGANVLTF	TRBV10-2	-	TRBJ2-6	-
TGTGCCACCGCCCCGTACGGGAGCACAGATACGCAGTATTTT	CATAPYGSTDTQYF	TRBV13	-	TRBJ2-3	-
TGTGCCAGCTCACCACCCTCCTTTGGATCTAGGTCCCACGAGCAGTACTTC	CASSPPSFGSRSHEQYF	TRBV18	few	TRBJ2-7	-
TGTGCCAGCAGCAGAAAAGACGAGCGGGACCTCACAGATACGCAGTATTTT	CASSRKDERDLTDTQYF	TRBV9	-	TRBJ2-3	TRBD2
TGCGCCAGCAGCTCTAGGACAGAGGGGGCGCGAGTTGGGCAGCCCCAGCATTTT	CASSSRTEGARVGQPQHF	TRBV10-1	-	TRBJ1-5	TRBD1
TGTGCCAGCAGCTTGGCAGGTTTTTCCTATGGCTACACCTTC	CASSLAGFSYGYTF	TRBV5-4	-	TRBJ1-2	-
TGCAGTGTAGGGGGTAATCAGCCCCAGCATTTT	CSVGGNQPQHF	TRBV20-1	once	TRBJ1-5	-
TGTGCCAGCAGCCGTAGGACAGGGTTCTCCCCCTTTCAAGAGACCCAGTACTTC	CASSRRTGFSPFQETQYF	TRBV5-4	-	TRBJ2-5	TRBD1
TGTGCCAGCAGTCCACATTTGGGCATACCTAGCAATCAGCCCCAGCATTTT	CASSPHLGIPSNQPQHF	TRBV28	-	TRBJ1-5	-
TGTGCCAGCAGCCAAGATGGAAGGGGGCTAGCTGCTGGGGCCAACGTCCTGACTTTC	CASSQDGRGLAAGANVLTF	TRBV14	-	TRBJ2-6	TRBD1
TGTGCCAGCAGCGTCAATGGACAGGGAGGGTTGAACGAGCAGTACTTC	CASSVNGQGGLNEQYF	TRBV9	once	TRBJ2-7	-
TGTGCCAGCAGTGAAGTCGTGCAGGGGGCCTATGGCTACACCTTC	CASSEVVQGAYGYTF	TRBV2	many	TRBJ1-2	TRBD1
TGTGCCAGCAGTTCCCAGGGAGGTCAGCCCCAGCATTTT	CASSSQGGQPQHF	TRBV7-2	-	TRBJ1-5	-
TGTGCCAGCAGCCGAAACCTTTTCGGCTACGAGCAGTACTTC	CASSRNLFGYEQYF	TRBV14	-	TRBJ2-7	-
TGTGCCAGCAGCTCCGGGACAGGGCGATACGAGCAGTACTTC	CASSSGTGRYEQYF	TRBV5-4	-	TRBJ2-7	TRBD1
TGTGCCAGCAGTGGGGACAGGGGGGCCTACGAGCAGTACTTC	CASSGDRGAYEQYF	TRBV2	-	TRBJ2-7	TRBD1
TGTGCCAGCAGCCAAGCCTACGGACTAGCGGGTGAAGAGACCCAGTACTTC	CASSQAYGLAGEETQYF	TRBV4-2	-	TRBJ2-5	TRBD2
TGTGCCAGCAGTTCTACTAGCGGGATCCCAGATACGCAGTATTTT	CASSSTSGIPDTQYF	TRBV27	-	TRBJ2-3	TRBD2
TGTGCCAGCAGCTTGGTGGCAGGGAGGGATGAGCAGTTCTTC	CASSLVAGRDEQFF	TRBV5-5	once	TRBJ2-1	TRBD2
TGTGCCTGGAGTGTAATAGCGGGAGGGGTGGCAGAGACCCAGTACTTC	CAWSVIAGGVAETQYF	TRBV30	-	TRBJ2-5	TRBD2
TGTGCCAGTACCCTTGACCCGGGACAGGCGAGCAATCAGCCCCAGCATTTT	CASTLDPGQASNQPQHF	TRBV19	-	TRBJ1-5	TRBD1
TGTGCCAGTAGTAGAACCCGGGACTACAATGAGCAGTACTTC	CASSRTRDYNEQYF	TRBV19	-	TRBJ2-7	TRBD2
TGTGCCAGCACCTCCCCCTTAGCGGGAGAGCAGTTCTTC	CASTSPLAGEQFF	TRBV28	-	TRBJ2-1	TRBD2
TGTGCCAGCAGCTTGGCGGGTCAACGCACAGATACGCAGTATTTT	CASSLAGQRTDTQYF	TRBV7-9	-	TRBJ2-3	-
TGTGCCAGCAGTTCCGAGGACAGGGATCAAGAGACCCAGTACTTC	CASSSEDRDQETQYF	TRBV25-1	-	TRBJ2-5	TRBD1
TGCGCCAGCAGTGACCCGACTCAATACTGGGCTTTCTTT	CASSDPTQYWAFF	TRBV10-1	-	TRBJ1-1	-
TGCGCCAGCAGCCGGGAGGGCACGGGCTATGGCTACACCTTC	CASSREGTGYGYTF	TRBV4-3	-	TRBJ1-2	-
TGTGCCATCAGTGGGGGACAGGAAGAAACGCAGTTCTTC	CAISGGQEETQFF	TRBV10-3	once	TRBJ2-1	TRBD1
TGTGCCAGTAGGTATGGCGGGAGGTTTCACACCGGGGAGCTGTTTTTT	CASRYGGRFHTGELFF	TRBV19	-	TRBJ2-2	TRBD2
TGTGCCAGCAGCCCCCGGGACAGGGGAAACACCATATATTTT	CASSPRDRGNTIYF	TRBV3-1/TRBV3-2	-	TRBJ1-3	TRBD1
TGTGCTAGCAGCTTAGGGGGACAGGGTGCAGAGACCCAGTACTTC	CASSLGGQGAETQYF	TRBV7-7	-	TRBJ2-5	TRBD1
TGCGCCAGCAGCCAAGTTGGAGTAAACTATGGCTACACCTTC	CASSQVGVNYGYTF	TRBV4-1	-	TRBJ1-2	-